This T cell receptor (beta chain) is from a study of T cells after yellow fever vaccination. Overall study results and limits: Reappearing after the booster were most of the clones from primary vaccination (96% CD4, around 90% CD8).

Germline assignment: CDR1 GTSNPN and CDR2 SVGIG (reference sequence). The CDR3 extends over 12 amino acids. V was pared by 0 bases and J by 6 bases, with 9 bases between. This clonotype was found a few times. Its antigen remains unidentified. TCRdb reanalysed the 5' RACE reads using MiXCR and keeps one entry per CDR3 protein. The sample includes some 560,000 distinct CDR3 sequences, about a sixth seen only once; the top ten take roughly 17%. The source was PBMCs, collected 5 days after the first yellow fever vaccination. The chain couples TRBV30 to TRBJ2-7; D not certain. The source is a man between 18 and 29 years old who received the YFV17D yellow fever vaccine. CDR3 protein: CAWSVWRFEQYF. DNA of the CDR3: TGTGCCTGGAGTGTATGGCGGTTCGAGCAGTACTTC.